This TCR beta chain is from a study of post-analysis software for immune sequencing data. Unique-molecular-identifier-tagged TCR beta cDNA libraries were used. It was from roughly 1 to 10 million T cells that about 500,000 cDNA molecules came. TCRdb independently ran MiXCR on the PCR reads; one entry per CDR3 protein. The sample yields some 700,000 distinct CDR3 sequences, 59% seen once. The CDR3 has 15 amino acids. V was clipped by 6 bases and J by 5 bases, with 17 bases between them. General study points: Those samples that were prepared in the same batch co-clustered strongly by F measure. Patients carried five TRBV segments more frequently than controls did, and TRBV5-6, TRBV5-1 and TRBV20-1 were among them.

Concerning this clonotype itself: Its antigen remains unidentified.

The sequencing input was blood. This chain uses TRBV12-3 or TRBV12-4 with TRBJ2-1; D might be TRBD1 (6 bases). This clonotype originated in a girl aged 2 to 10 with multiple sclerosis. The CDR3 sequence is CASREPGRDNNEQFF. CDR3 DNA sequence: TGTGCCAGCAGAGAGCCGGGACGGGACAACAATGAGCAGTTCTTC.